Reported below is one T cell receptor (beta chain). The antigen remains unidentified. This clone may be a read error of a much larger clone one base away. TCRdb used MiXCR to reprocess the multiplex PCR reads, holding one entry per CDR3 protein. The sample holds some 170,000 distinct CDR3 sequences, 33% seen once. Samples came from axillary lymph nodes draining the breast cancer. The data originate from a study of breast tumors, draining lymph nodes, adjacent tissues. Study observations and caveats: Tumors had less TCR diversity than lymph nodes, more than nontumor tissue. Data only fit, rather than demonstrated, lymph node origin of most tumor T cells. Data fit most tumor T cells coming from lymph node, expanding in tumor. Tumor and nontumor repertoires were significantly more similar in luminal-like than in basal-like breast cancer.

The sequence was obtained from a female donor with breast cancer. Some clones in this sample may be carry-over from other donors' samples. The sequencing sample was made of axillary lymph node tissue.

DNA of the CDR3: TGTGCCAGCAGCACAGTGGACAACTACAATGAGCAGTCCTTC. It is translated as CASSTVDNYNEQSF. This chain connects TRBV9 to TRBJ2-1, with a weak D call TRBD1 (5 bases). The CDR3 totals 14 residues. Germline CDR1 and CDR2: SGDLS and YYNGEE.